This T cell receptor (beta chain) was sequenced for a study of T cells in women clearing cervical HPV infection. The germline V gene encodes CDR1 DFQATT and CDR2 SNEGSKA (reference sequence). The CDR3 has 15 amino acids. The ends lost 5 bases at V and 2 bases at J; junction bases unmatched: 7. The repertoire was sequenced with immunoSEQ multiplex PCR; TCRdb's copy has only in-frame clones and lacks some. The ten top clones account for around 4.5%, within a sample of under 50,000 clones. For this clone: The CDR3 extends 3 residues past the end of the read, so its final part is completed from the germline J gene.

The gene calls are TRBV20-1 and TRBJ2-3; 10 bases match TRBD2. The sample comprised blood buffy coat. The origin of this receptor is a woman between 18 and 70 years old with a cervical HPV16 infection that either progressed to CIN3+ or cleared (not recorded which). CDR3 sequence reads: CSAQQLAGYTDTQYF. The DNA read from the CDR3 is TGCAGTGCTCAACAACTAGCGGGATACACAGATACG.